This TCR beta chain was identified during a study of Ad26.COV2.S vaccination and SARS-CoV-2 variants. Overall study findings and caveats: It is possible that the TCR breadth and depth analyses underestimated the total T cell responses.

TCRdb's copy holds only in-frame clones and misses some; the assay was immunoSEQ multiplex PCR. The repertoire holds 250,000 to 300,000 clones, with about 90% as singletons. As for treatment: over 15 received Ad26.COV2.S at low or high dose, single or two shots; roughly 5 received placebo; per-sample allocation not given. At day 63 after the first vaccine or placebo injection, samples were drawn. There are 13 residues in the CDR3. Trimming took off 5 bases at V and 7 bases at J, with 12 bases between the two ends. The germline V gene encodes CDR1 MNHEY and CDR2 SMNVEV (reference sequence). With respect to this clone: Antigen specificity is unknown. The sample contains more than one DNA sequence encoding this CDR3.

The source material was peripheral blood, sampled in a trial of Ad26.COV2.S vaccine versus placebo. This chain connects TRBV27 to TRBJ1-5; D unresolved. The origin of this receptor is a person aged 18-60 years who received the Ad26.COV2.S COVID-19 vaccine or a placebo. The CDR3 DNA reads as TGTGCCAGCAGTCGGCAAGGCTACCAGCCCCAGCATTTT. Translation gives CASSRQGYQPQHF.